The 27 T cell receptor beta chains below were found in one sample sequenced in a study of regulatory T cells (dated by TCRdb to the late 2010s). The library was prepared using the immunoSEQ multiplex PCR assay. In the multiplex PCR, 52 forward TRBV primers and 13 reverse TRBJ primers were used, and assay-based and computational corrections were applied for amplification bias. As stored in TCRdb, this immuneACCESS dataset retains in-frame rearrangements with V and J assigned. A fraction of the clones does not appear; measured against another copy, unresolved V genes explain less than half of the discrepancy, and the remainder lacks a known reason. This sample comprises 25,000 to 30,000 clones, 92% of them detected only once. Clones ranked in the top ten supply around 1.5% of the sample. The antigens these receptors bind are not known. Overall study outcomes, separate from this receptor: Conventional CD4+ T cells from CD3G-deficient patients were enriched for hydrophobic residues at CDR3 positions 6 and 7, suggesting more self-reactive specificities.

Sequenced input: conventional CD4+ T cells sorted from blood. These receptors all come from a person aged 18 to 35 with CD3G deficiency.

This clone has more than one count but fewer than ten. This chain uses TRBV7-9 with TRBJ1-5, with D unresolved. V lost 1 base and J 3 bases, leaving 4 bases between the germline ends. This CDR3 has 13 amino acids. Germline V gene data show CDR1 as SEHNR and CDR2 as FQNEAQ (reference sequence). CDR3 loop: CASSLGPNQPQHF. DNA of the CDR3: TGTGCCAGCAGCTTAGGACCCAATCAGCCCCAGCATTTT.

The J gene is TRBJ1-5, the V gene TRBV6-6, with 8 nucleotides matching TRBD1. CDR1 and CDR2 from the germline V gene are MNHNY and SVGAGI (reference sequence). V lost 2 bases to trimming and J lost 4 bases; unmatched junction nucleotides: 7. The CDR3 runs 16 residues. CDR3 sequence: CASSYPAGGANQPQHF. In DNA, the CDR3 is TGTGCCAGCAGTTACCCGGCAGGGGGCGCGAATCAGCCCCAGCATTTT.

The chain has TRBV5-1 and TRBJ2-5; no definite D call. V lost 4 bases and J lost 2, with 12 bases in between. In germline, CDR1 is SGHRS, CDR2 YFSETQ. The CDR3 covers 14 residues. The CDR3 here is CASSPGQPQETQYF. CDR3 DNA sequence: TGCGCCAGCAGCCCTGGCCAACCGCAAGAGACCCAGTACTTC. The whole variable domain, remainder taken from reference TRBV5-1 and TRBJ2-5, is KAGVTQTPRYLIKTRGQQVTLSCSPISGHRSVSWYQQTPGQGLQFLFEYFSETQRNKGNFPGRFSGRQFSNSRSEMNVSTLELGDSALYLCASSPGQPQETQYFGPGTRLLVL.

Comments on this clone: A junction boundary mismatches the germline segment, possibly from a read error. The chain employs TRBV6-1 and TRBJ2-4; 10 bases are shared with TRBD2. CDR3 size: 15 residues. Germline assignment: CDR1 MNHNS and CDR2 SASEGT. CDR3 nucleotides: TGTGCCAGCAGAGAAGCGGGAGGGCCGGGAGACATTCAGTACTTC. Translated: CASREAGGPGDIQYF.

The rearrangement joins TRBV10-3 to TRBJ2-1; D uncertain. Germline V gene data show CDR1 as ENHRY and CDR2 as SYGVKD. This CDR3 spans 13 amino acids. Trimming removed 0 bases from V and 12 bases from J, with 12 bases in between. CDR3 protein: CAISESRRTGQFF. The CDR3, as DNA: TGTGCCATCAGTGAGTCAAGGCGGACGGGGCAGTTCTTC.

The table lists this clone with a count of one. The chain carries TRBV28 and TRBJ1-2, with 9 nucleotides matching TRBD1. The germline gives CDR1 MDHEN, CDR2 SYDVKM. CDR3 length: 14 residues. With 1 base clipped from V and 6 bases from J, the junction kept 3 bases outside the gene matches. DNA of the CDR3: TGTGCCAGCAGTTTATACAGGGGGCGCGATGGCTACACCTTC. Residues: CASSLYRGRDGYTF.

The chain joins TRBV19 to TRBJ2-6; D not certain. V lost 3 bases, J lost 2 bases, and 8 bases lay in between. The CDR3 length is 15 residues. Per the germline V gene, CDR1 is LNHDA and CDR2 is SQIVND (reference sequence). Here the CDR3 reads CASSIRYTGANVLTF. For the CDR3, the DNA is TGTGCCAGTAGTATCCGGTACACTGGGGCCAACGTCCTGACTTTC.

The V gene is TRBV6-6, the J gene TRBJ1-1; D perhaps matches TRBD1 (6 bases). The germline V gene has CDR1 MNHNY and CDR2 SVGAGI (reference sequence). The V gene lost 5 bases and the J gene lost 3 bases, with 7 bases spanning the gap. The CDR3 runs to 12 residues. Here the CDR3 DNA reads TGTGCCAGCAGTGGGGGCCACACTGAAGCTTTCTTT. It yields the protein CASSGGHTEAFF.

The chain employs TRBV18 and TRBJ2-2; D possibly matches TRBD1 or TRBD2 (6 bases each). V was clipped by 0 bases and J by 0 bases, with 11 bases between them. The CDR3 consists of 17 residues. From germline, CDR1 is KGHSH and CDR2 LQKENI. CDR3 residues: CASSPPAGGPNTGELFF. The CDR3 coding sequence is TGTGCCAGCTCACCACCGGCCGGGGGCCCGAACACCGGGGAGCTGTTTTTT.

CDR3 nucleotides: TGCGCCAGCAGCAACCAGGGTGGCTTCACTGAAGCTTTCTTT. Its translation: CASSNQGGFTEAFF. The chain employs TRBV5-1 and TRBJ1-1, with D possibly matching TRBD1 (5 bases). The CDR3 covers 14 residues. Germline assignment: CDR1 SGHRS and CDR2 YFSETQ. V was trimmed by 4 bases and J by 4 bases, leaving 14 bases between them.

In this sample, this clone turned up a few times. The V call is TRBV5-1, the J call TRBJ2-2; the D gene is possibly TRBD2 (5 bases). CDR3 length equals 14 residues. Per the germline V gene, CDR1 is SGHRS and CDR2 is YFSETQ. V was shortened by 3 bases and J by 5 bases, with 11 bases between the two germline ends. The CDR3, as DNA: TGCGCCAGCAGCTCACTAGGATTGACCGGGGAGCTGTTTTTT. Translated, it gives CASSSLGLTGELFF.

The chain joins TRBV6-1 to TRBJ2-7; 7 bases fit TRBD1. The ends lost 6 bases at V and 1 base at J; junction bases unmatched: 6. The CDR3 spans 14 residues. The germline V gene has CDR1 MNHNS and CDR2 SASEGT. This CDR3 reads CASRRQGLSYEQYF. In DNA form, the CDR3 reads TGTGCCAGCAGGAGACAGGGTCTGTCCTACGAGCAGTACTTC.

J is TRBJ2-2 and V is TRBV7-8; tentative D call: TRBD1 (5 bases). CDR1 is SGHVS and CDR2 is FQNEAQ in the germline V gene. CDR3 length: 14 amino acids. V was trimmed by 5 bases and J by 2 bases, leaving 9 bases between them. The CDR3 DNA follows: TGTGCCAGCAGCCCCACAGGAAACACCGGGGAGCTGTTTTTT. Amino acids: CASSPTGNTGELFF.

The rearrangement links TRBV10-3 to TRBJ1-1, with D possibly matching TRBD1 (6 bases). Germline CDR1 is ENHRY and CDR2 is SYGVKD. V lost 2 bases and J 5 bases, leaving 12 bases between the germline ends. CDR3 size: 14 residues. The CDR3: CAISEGGARTEAFF. The DNA for the CDR3 is TGTGCCATCAGTGAGGGGGGGGCCCGAACTGAAGCTTTCTTT.

The rearrangement uses TRBV28 and TRBJ2-1; 9 nucleotides agree with TRBD2. V shed 5 bases, J shed 9 bases, and the junction held 11 bases outside the gene matches. Germline CDR1 is MDHEN and CDR2 is SYDVKM. The CDR3 sequence is 15 residues long. In nucleotides, the CDR3 is TGTGCCAGCAGTGCTTTAAGCGGGAGGTGGAGTGAGCAGTTCTTC. Its protein product is CASSALSGRWSEQFF.

V is TRBV6-1 and J is TRBJ2-2; TRBD1 matches 9 bases. V was clipped by 7 bases and J by 5 bases; unmatched bases: 5. The CDR3 has 14 amino acids. CDR1 and CDR2 from the germline V gene are MNHNS and SASEGT. CDR3 amino acids: CASNRDRDTGELFF. CDR3 coding DNA: TGTGCCAGCAATCGGGACAGGGATACCGGGGAGCTGTTTTTT.

The chain has TRBV5-1 and TRBJ1-1; 8 nucleotides agree with TRBD1. This CDR3 has 16 residues. V trimming: 3 bases; J trimming: 0 bases; junction bases outside the gene matches: 7. CDR1 and CDR2 from the germline V gene are SGHRS and YFSETQ. The CDR3 spells CASSWGTGPMNTEAFF. DNA for the CDR3: TGCGCCAGCAGCTGGGGGACAGGACCCATGAACACTGAAGCTTTCTTT.

This chain links TRBV28 with TRBJ2-3; D is undetermined. This CDR3 has 14 residues. Trimming cost V 6 bases and J 6 bases, with 16 bases left between them. Germline V gene data show CDR1 as MDHEN and CDR2 as SYDVKM. The CDR3, as DNA: TGTGCCAGCAGCCTATCCCGCCGAACTGATACGCAGTATTTT. Translating it yields CASSLSRRTDTQYF.

The table lists this clone with a count of one. V and J are TRBV5-6 and TRBJ1-4; D is undetermined. CDR1 and CDR2 (germline): SGHDT, YYEEEE. V lost 0 bases and J lost 15, with 18 bases in between. CDR3 length: 14 amino acids. The CDR3 coding sequence is TGTGCCAGCAGCTTGGACCTAACCCGAAAAGAAGTGTTTTTT. It codes for CASSLDLTRKEVFF. The full variable domain, in which reference TRBV5-6 and TRBJ1-4 provide the parts outside the CDR3, is DAGVTQSPTHLIKTRGQQVTLRCSPKSGHDTVSWYQQALGQGPQFIFQYYEEEERQRGNFPDRFSGHQFPNYSSELNVNALLLGDSALYLCASSLDLTRKEVFFGSGTQLSVL.

The chain joins TRBV6-1 to TRBJ2-7, with D unresolved. Germline V gives CDR1 MNHNS, CDR2 SASEGT. With 7 bases removed from V and 3 bases from J, the gap between germline ends came to 13 bases. This CDR3 spans 13 amino acids. The DNA of the CDR3 is TGTGCCAGCACGGAATCGGACGGCTACGAGCAGTACTTC. It specifies CASTESDGYEQYF.

This chain uses TRBV6-1 with TRBJ1-2; D is possibly TRBD1 (5 bases). The germline V gene encodes CDR1 MNHNS and CDR2 SASEGT. Trimming stripped 7 bases from V and 4 bases from J, with 13 bases between. The CDR3 totals 13 residues. The CDR3 nucleotides read TGTGCCAGCAAGAAGCGAGGGGTCTATGGCTACACCTTC. Translating it yields CASKKRGVYGYTF.

The chain uses TRBV6-6 and TRBJ2-4, with 7 bases identical to TRBD2. The CDR3 has 14 residues. CDR1 and CDR2 from the germline V gene are MNHNY and SVGAGI (reference sequence). The trim removed 0 bases at V and 9 bases at J, leaving 5 bases unmatched. In DNA, the CDR3 is TGTGCCAGCAGTTACTCGGGCCCGGGGGGCATTCAGTACTTC. This encodes CASSYSGPGGIQYF.

The table lists this clone with a few counts. The J gene is TRBJ1-2, the V gene TRBV5-1; 8 bases match TRBD1. CDR1 is SGHRS and CDR2 is YFSETQ in the germline V gene. With 4 bases clipped from V and 6 bases from J, the junction kept 8 bases outside the gene matches. The CDR3 sequence is 14 residues long. The CDR3 sequence: CASSPGGQGNGYTF. The CDR3 coding sequence is TGCGCCAGCAGCCCGGGCGGACAGGGAAATGGCTACACCTTC.

The chain recombines TRBV18 with TRBJ1-2; D remains unclear. The V gene lost 0 bases and the J gene lost 3 bases, with 5 bases spanning the gap. CDR3 length: 13 residues. Per the germline V gene, CDR1 is KGHSH and CDR2 is LQKENI. CDR3 loop: CASSPPRDYGYTF. CDR3 sequence (DNA): TGTGCCAGCTCACCACCGAGGGACTATGGCTACACCTTC.

This chain joins TRBV5-6 and TRBJ1-1; the D gene is possibly TRBD1 (5 bases). The CDR3 has 14 residues. The V end was cut by 2 bases, the J end by 0 bases, with 8 bases between. The germline CDR1 and CDR2 sequences are SGHDT and YYEEEE. For the CDR3, the DNA is TGTGCCAGCAGCTTTCGGGGGGTGAACACTGAAGCTTTCTTT. Translating it yields CASSFRGVNTEAFF.

The chain combines TRBV6-1 with TRBJ1-1; D possibly corresponds to TRBD1 (5 bases). V was shortened by 2 bases and J by 4 bases, with 8 bases between the two germline ends. This CDR3 is built from 13 residues. CDR1 is MNHNS, CDR2 SASEGT, per germline. The CDR3 nucleotides are TGTGCCAGCAGTGAATCAGGGCTCACTGAAGCTTTCTTT. Protein product: CASSESGLTEAFF.

This clone was picked up a small number of times. V and J are TRBV25-1 and TRBJ2-1; TRBD2 matches 13 bases. The trim removed 4 bases at V and 10 bases at J, leaving 4 bases unmatched. This CDR3 comprises 14 residues. Looked up from germline, CDR1 is MGHDK and CDR2 is SYGVNS. DNA of the CDR3: TGTGCCAGCAGTGGGACTAGCGGGAGCGGGGAGCAGTTCTTC. Translation gives CASSGTSGSGEQFF. The full variable domain, in which reference TRBV25-1 and TRBJ2-1 provide the parts outside the CDR3, is EADIYQTPRYLVIGTGKKITLECSQTMGHDKMYWYQQDPGMELHLIHYSYGVNSTEKGDLSSESTVSRIRTEHFPLTLESARPSHTSQYLCASSGTSGSGEQFFGPGTRLTVL.